This T cell receptor beta chain was identified during a study of blood T cell repertoires in COVID-19. Overall study context: The samples span acute and convalescent COVID-19 from the United States, Italy and Spain.

In the original workflow: Amplification of reference gene primers was used by the study to estimate nucleated cell counts. Here immunoSEQ multiplex PCR was the method, and the copy in TCRdb shows in-frame clones only, minus some. That table gives V, J and clone size, and the DNA gave D and trimming. The table has about 80,000 clones, around 80% seen once. Trimming stripped 1 base from V and 0 bases from J, with 11 bases between. CDR1 and CDR2 (germline): LGHDT, YNNKEL (reference sequence). The CDR3 sequence is 16 residues long. In its sample, this clone was seen once. The origin of this receptor is a woman in her 70s with acute or convalescent COVID-19. The sample was peripheral blood. The rearrangement joins TRBV3-1 (or the pseudogene TRBV3-2) to TRBJ2-3, with D uncertain. The chain's CDR3 is CASSQGLRGSTDTQYF. In DNA, the CDR3 is TGTGCCAGCAGCCAAGGACTCCGCGGTAGCACAGATACGCAGTATTTT.